A selection of T cell receptor beta chains follows, all from one sample in a study of T cells after somatic rescue of genetic block. Measured with immunoSEQ multiplex PCR; TCRdb has only the in-frame clones, and not every one. The sample shows about 72,000 clones, roughly 91% of them seen only once. The sample consisted of peripheral blood mononuclear cells (PBMCs). The source of these receptors is a man aged 30-40 years. Both conserved end residues are part of each CDR3. A D gene is named only where the DNA matches it firmly. Clone size is given for some rows only: seen once, a few or many times, or a class if the clone is expanded.

d_gene	j_gene	v_gene	abundance	CDR3aa	CDR3nt
TRBD2	TRBJ2-1	TRBV2	-	CASSAGTSDYNEQFF	TGTGCCAGCAGTGCCGGGACTAGCGACTACAATGAGCAGTTCTTC
-	TRBJ2-7	TRBV9	-	CASSAILGDEQYF	TGTGCCAGCAGCGCTATACTGGGCGACGAGCAGTACTTC
TRBD2	TRBJ2-1	TRBV5-4	once	CASRANLAGRYNEQFF	TGTGCCAGCAGGGCTAATCTAGCGGGGAGATACAATGAGCAGTTCTTC
-	TRBJ1-2	TRBV6-1	-	CASSEGYGRANYGYTF	TGTGCCAGCAGTGAAGGATATGGCAGGGCAAACTATGGCTACACCTTC
-	TRBJ2-2	TRBV5-1	-	CASSSGDRSGELFF	TGCGCCAGCAGCTCGGGGGATAGGAGCGGGGAGCTGTTTTTT
TRBD1	TRBJ2-7	TRBV7-9	-	CASSYRQGTYEQYF	TGTGCCAGCAGCTACCGACAGGGCACCTACGAGCAGTACTTC
-	TRBJ2-1	TRBV11-2	-	CASSSTTNEQFF	TGTGCCAGCAGCTCAACTACCAATGAGCAGTTCTTC
TRBD2	TRBJ2-1	TRBV19	-	CASGTSGGRSDEQFF	TGTGCCAGTGGGACTAGCGGGGGCCGATCAGATGAGCAGTTCTTC
-	TRBJ2-3	TRBV15	-	CATSRETASTDTQYF	TGTGCCACCAGCAGAGAGACAGCGAGCACAGATACGCAGTATTTT
-	TRBJ1-5	TRBV7-8	-	CASSPTRGSNQPQHF	TGTGCCAGCAGCCCAACCAGGGGTAGCAATCAGCCCCAGCATTTT
-	TRBJ2-3	TRBV7-9	-	CASSLGQVNTDTQYF	TGTGCCAGCAGCTTAGGCCAGGTCAACACAGATACGCAGTATTTT
-	TRBJ1-2	TRBV29-1	-	CSVDEGWQGTGGYTF	TGCAGCGTCGACGAAGGGTGGCAGGGGACCGGTGGCTACACCTTC
-	TRBJ1-5	TRBV28	-	CASSQGVTSNQPQHF	TGTGCCAGCAGTCAAGGGGTTACTAGCAATCAGCCCCAGCATTTT
-	TRBJ2-3	TRBV6-6	-	CASSPSLAVGWDTQYF	TGTGCCAGCAGCCCCTCCCTGGCAGTGGGGTGGGATACGCAGTATTTT
-	TRBJ2-7	TRBV4-3	-	CASSQVSDSSYEQYF	TGCGCCAGCAGCCAAGTTAGCGACAGCTCCTACGAGCAGTACTTC
-	TRBJ2-7	TRBV6-1	-	CASGPLASYEQYF	TGTGCCAGCGGTCCGTTGGCTTCCTACGAGCAGTACTTC
TRBD1	TRBJ2-7	TRBV19	-	CASSAGGTYEQYF	TGTGCCAGTAGTGCAGGGGGTACCTACGAGCAGTACTTC
-	TRBJ2-7	TRBV6-1	few	CASRDDRSSYEQYF	TGTGCCAGCAGGGATGACAGGAGCTCCTACGAGCAGTACTTC
-	TRBJ1-1	TRBV4-1	-	CASSQRENTEAFF	TGCGCCAGCAGCCAGCGAGAGAACACTGAAGCTTTCTTT
-	TRBJ2-7	TRBV6-5	-	CASSSLLSGYEQYF	TGTGCCAGCAGCTCCCTATTAAGCGGCTACGAGCAGTACTTC
-	TRBJ1-1	TRBV19	-	CASSIPGAPMNTEAFF	TGTGCCAGTAGTATACCAGGGGCCCCCATGAACACTGAAGCTTTCTTT
-	TRBJ2-4	TRBV7-9	-	CASSSRPDIQYF	TGTGCCAGCAGCTCACGGCCGGACATTCAGTACTTC
TRBD1	TRBJ1-1	TRBV18	few	CASSPGDRVNTEAFF	TGTGCCAGCTCACCTGGGGACAGGGTGAACACTGAAGCTTTCTTT
TRBD2	TRBJ2-3	TRBV5-5	-	CASSLITSGSITDTQYF	TGTGCCAGCAGCTTAATAACTAGCGGGAGTATCACAGATACGCAGTATTTT
-	TRBJ2-2	TRBV28	-	CASSPTTGRRGELFF	TGTGCCAGCAGTCCTACGACAGGGAGGCGCGGGGAGCTGTTTTTT
TRBD2	TRBJ2-1	TRBV27	-	CASSLSPSGSYNEQFF	TGTGCCAGCAGTTTATCGCCTAGCGGGTCCTACAATGAGCAGTTCTTC
-	TRBJ1-1	TRBV13	once	CASSSELGTQNTEAFF	TGTGCCAGCAGCTCGGAACTCGGGACACAGAACACTGAAGCTTTCTTT
TRBD1	TRBJ2-1	TRBV10-3	few	CAIGTGGNEQFF	TGTGCCATCGGGACAGGGGGCAATGAGCAGTTCTTC
-	TRBJ2-7	TRBV28	-	CASRTGMGGVSYEQYF	TGTGCCAGCAGGACCGGGATGGGCGGGGTCTCCTACGAGCAGTACTTC
-	TRBJ2-3	TRBV5-1	-	CASGEADTQYF	TGCGCCAGCGGCGAGGCAGATACGCAGTATTTT
-	TRBJ2-7	TRBV5-1	-	CASSLAGPEQYF	TGCGCCAGCAGCTTGGCTGGGCCCGAGCAGTACTTC
-	TRBJ2-1	TRBV15	-	CATSINKIKGNEQFF	TGTGCCACCAGCATTAACAAAATAAAAGGCAATGAGCAGTTCTTC
TRBD1	TRBJ2-7	TRBV6-1	-	CASLRRDRGYEQYF	TGTGCCAGCCTACGCCGGGACAGGGGGTATGAGCAGTACTTC
TRBD2	TRBJ2-7	TRBV19	-	CASSTSGSSYEQYF	TGTGCCAGTAGTACGAGCGGGAGCTCCTACGAGCAGTACTTC
-	TRBJ2-5	TRBV5-1	-	CASSPGGQQTQYF	TGCGCCAGCAGCCCAGGAGGGCAGCAGACCCAGTACTTC
-	TRBJ2-7	TRBV18	-	CASSLSQPGEQYF	TGTGCCAGCTCACTTTCCCAGCCGGGCGAGCAGTACTTC
TRBD1	TRBJ1-1	TRBV30	-	CAWSSGQVNTEAFF	TGTGCCTGGAGCTCGGGACAGGTGAACACTGAAGCTTTCTTT
-	TRBJ2-7	TRBV7-9	-	CASSLEVAGHGQYF	TGTGCCAGCAGCTTAGAGGTTGCAGGGCACGGGCAGTACTTC
-	TRBJ1-5	TRBV6-6	-	CASSFGDSNQPQHF	TGTGCCAGCAGTTTTGGGGATAGCAATCAGCCCCAGCATTTT
TRBD2	TRBJ2-3	TRBV11-1	-	CASSLMTGGGTDTQYF	TGTGCCAGCAGCTTAATGACGGGAGGAGGCACAGATACGCAGTATTTT
-	TRBJ1-5	TRBV19	-	CASSGSIVGTGQPQHF	TGTGCCAGCAGCGGGTCCATAGTGGGGACGGGTCAGCCCCAGCATTTT
-	TRBJ2-7	TRBV9	once	CASSVVRSDEQYF	TGTGCCAGCAGCGTAGTCAGGAGCGACGAGCAGTACTTC
-	TRBJ1-5	TRBV10-3	once	CATASGNQPQHF	TGTGCCACTGCGAGTGGGAATCAGCCCCAGCATTTT
-	TRBJ2-7	TRBV10-1	-	CASSGASSYEQYF	TGCGCCAGCAGTGGGGCTAGCAGCTACGAGCAGTACTTC
-	TRBJ1-1	TRBV6-1	-	CASDRDRFTEAFF	TGTGCCAGCGACAGAGACCGATTTACTGAAGCTTTCTTT
-	TRBJ2-4	TRBV27	-	CASSPTGTEQSIQYF	TGTGCCAGCAGTCCTACCGGGACGGAACAGAGCATTCAGTACTTC
TRBD2	TRBJ2-3	TRBV9	-	CASSVAGLAGILSTDTQYF	TGTGCCAGCAGCGTAGCCGGACTAGCGGGAATACTTAGCACAGATACGCAGTATTTT
TRBD2	TRBJ2-3	TRBV4-3	-	CASSQSLLAGVGDTQYF	TGCGCCAGCAGCCAATCCCTACTAGCGGGAGTTGGGGATACGCAGTATTTT
TRBD1	TRBJ1-2	TRBV4-2	-	CASSQDITGGIYTF	TGTGCCAGCAGCCAAGATATAACAGGGGGCATCTACACCTTC
TRBD2	TRBJ2-5	TRBV11-2	-	CASSRGTSGRREETQYF	TGTGCCAGCAGCAGAGGGACTAGCGGGAGGAGGGAGGAGACCCAGTACTTC
-	TRBJ1-6	TRBV21-1	-	CASSRAGQGNSPLHF	TGTGCCAGCAGCAGAGCCGGACAGGGCAATTCACCCCTCCACTTT
TRBD1	TRBJ2-5	TRBV27	-	CASSNSGTGFPETQYF	TGTGCCAGCAGTAACTCCGGGACAGGGTTCCCAGAGACCCAGTACTTC
-	TRBJ2-2	TRBV25-1	-	CASSESGGTGELFF	TGTGCCAGCAGTGAATCTGGTGGGACCGGGGAGCTGTTTTTT
-	TRBJ1-1	TRBV18	few	CASSQQTNTEAFF	TGTGCCAGCTCACAACAGACGAACACTGAAGCTTTCTTT
-	TRBJ2-4	TRBV7-2	-	CASSLVQPSAKNIQYF	TGTGCCAGCAGCTTAGTCCAGCCCTCAGCCAAAAACATTCAGTACTTC
-	TRBJ1-2	TRBV18	-	CASSLSTGADGYTF	TGTGCCAGCTCACTTTCGACGGGAGCGGATGGCTACACCTTC
-	TRBJ1-2	TRBV6-5	-	CASSYWGPAYGYTF	TGTGCCAGCAGTTACTGGGGACCGGCCTATGGCTACACCTTC
-	TRBJ1-1	TRBV10-2	-	CASSGEGGRTEAFF	TGCGCCAGCAGTGGCGAAGGGGGTAGGACTGAAGCTTTCTTT